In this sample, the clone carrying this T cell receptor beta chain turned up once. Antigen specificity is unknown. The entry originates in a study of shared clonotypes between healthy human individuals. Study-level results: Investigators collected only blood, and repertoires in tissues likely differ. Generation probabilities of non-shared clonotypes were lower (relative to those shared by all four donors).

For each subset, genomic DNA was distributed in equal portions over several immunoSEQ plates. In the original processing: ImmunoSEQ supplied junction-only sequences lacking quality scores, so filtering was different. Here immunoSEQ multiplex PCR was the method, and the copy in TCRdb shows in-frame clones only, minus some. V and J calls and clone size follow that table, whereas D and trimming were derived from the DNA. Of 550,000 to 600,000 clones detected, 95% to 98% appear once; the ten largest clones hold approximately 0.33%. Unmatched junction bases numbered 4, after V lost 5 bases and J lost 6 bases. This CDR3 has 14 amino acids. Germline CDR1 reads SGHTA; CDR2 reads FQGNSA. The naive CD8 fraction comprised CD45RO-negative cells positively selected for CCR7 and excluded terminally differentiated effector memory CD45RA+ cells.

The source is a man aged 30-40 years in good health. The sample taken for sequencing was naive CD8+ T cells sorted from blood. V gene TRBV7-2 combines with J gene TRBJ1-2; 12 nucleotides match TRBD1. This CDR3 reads CASSGTGGGHGYTF. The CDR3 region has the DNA TGTGCCAGCAGCGGGACAGGGGGCGGTCATGGCTACACCTTC.